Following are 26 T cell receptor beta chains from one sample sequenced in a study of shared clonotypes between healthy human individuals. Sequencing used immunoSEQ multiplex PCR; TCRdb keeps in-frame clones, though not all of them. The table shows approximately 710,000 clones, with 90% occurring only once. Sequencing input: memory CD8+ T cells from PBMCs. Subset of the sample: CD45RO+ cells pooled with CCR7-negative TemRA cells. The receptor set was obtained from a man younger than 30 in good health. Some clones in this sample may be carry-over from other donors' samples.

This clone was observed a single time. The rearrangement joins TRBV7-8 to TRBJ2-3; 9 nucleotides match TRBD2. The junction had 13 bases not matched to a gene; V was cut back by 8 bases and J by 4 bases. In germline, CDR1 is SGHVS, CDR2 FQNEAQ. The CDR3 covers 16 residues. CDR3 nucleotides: TGTGCCAGCTCCGACATAGCGGGAGTTGGCGCAGATACGCAGTATTTT. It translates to CASSDIAGVGADTQYF. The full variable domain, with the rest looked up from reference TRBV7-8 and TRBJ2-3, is GAGVSQSPRYKVAKRGQDVALRCDPISGHVSLFWYQQALGQGPEFLTYFQNEAQLDKSGLPSDRFFAERPEGSVSTLKIQRTQQEDSAVYLCASSDIAGVGADTQYFGPGTRLTVL.

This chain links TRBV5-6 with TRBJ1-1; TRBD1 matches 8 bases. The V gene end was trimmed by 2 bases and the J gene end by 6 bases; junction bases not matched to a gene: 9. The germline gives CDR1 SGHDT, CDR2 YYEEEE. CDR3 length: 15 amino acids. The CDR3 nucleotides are TGTGCCAGCAGCTTTTCATGGTCAGGGGGCCCTGAAGCTTTCTTT. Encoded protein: CASSFSWSGGPEAFF.

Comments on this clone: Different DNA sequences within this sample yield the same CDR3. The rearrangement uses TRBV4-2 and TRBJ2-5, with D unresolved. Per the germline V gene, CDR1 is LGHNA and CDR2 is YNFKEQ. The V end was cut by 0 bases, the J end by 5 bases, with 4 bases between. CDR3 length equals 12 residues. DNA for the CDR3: TGTGCCAGCAGCCAAGATCGGGAGACCCAGTACTTC. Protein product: CASSQDRETQYF.

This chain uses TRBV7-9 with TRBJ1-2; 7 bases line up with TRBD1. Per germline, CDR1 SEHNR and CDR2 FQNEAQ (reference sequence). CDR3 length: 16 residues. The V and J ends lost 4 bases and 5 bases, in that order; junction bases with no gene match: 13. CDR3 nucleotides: TGTGCCAGCAGCTCCCGGATGGGACAGAATAGGTATGGCTACACCTTC. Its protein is CASSSRMGQNRYGYTF.

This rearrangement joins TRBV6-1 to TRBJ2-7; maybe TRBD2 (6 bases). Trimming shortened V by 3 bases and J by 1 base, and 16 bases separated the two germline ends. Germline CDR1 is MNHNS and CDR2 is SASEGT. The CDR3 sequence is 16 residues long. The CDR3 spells CASSDLSAGRSYEQYF. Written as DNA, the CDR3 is TGTGCCAGCAGTGATTTGTCGGCGGGAAGGTCCTACGAGCAGTACTTC.

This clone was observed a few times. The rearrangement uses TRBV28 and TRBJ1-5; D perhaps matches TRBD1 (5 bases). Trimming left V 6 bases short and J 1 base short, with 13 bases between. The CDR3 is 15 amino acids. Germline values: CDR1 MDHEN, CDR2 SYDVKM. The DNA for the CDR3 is TGTGCCAGCAGATTCGGGGGAGCGAGCAATCAGCCCCAGCATTTT. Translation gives CASRFGGASNQPQHF.

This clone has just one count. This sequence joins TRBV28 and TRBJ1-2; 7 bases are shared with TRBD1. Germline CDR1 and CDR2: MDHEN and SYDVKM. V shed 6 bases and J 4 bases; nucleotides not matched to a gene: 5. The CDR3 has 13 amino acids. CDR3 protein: CASRPDRAYGYTF. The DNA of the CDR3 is TGTGCCAGCAGACCTGACAGGGCCTATGGCTACACCTTC.

The CDR3 DNA is TGCGCCAGCAGTGGTTTTAGCGCTCAGTCCTACAATGAGCAGTTCTTC. Its translation is CASSGFSAQSYNEQFF. The chain is built from TRBV10-2 and TRBJ2-1, with D possibly TRBD2 on 5 matching bases. This CDR3 spans 16 amino acids. Trimming took 4 bases from V and 1 from J, leaving 14 bases between them. Germline CDR1 WSHSY, CDR2 SAAADI.

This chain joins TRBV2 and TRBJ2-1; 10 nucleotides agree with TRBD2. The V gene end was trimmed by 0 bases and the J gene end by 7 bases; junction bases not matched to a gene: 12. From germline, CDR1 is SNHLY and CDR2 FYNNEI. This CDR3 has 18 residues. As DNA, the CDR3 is TGTGCCAGCAGTGAAGCGCTTCAATCTAGCGGGAGTGATAATGAGCAGTTCTTC. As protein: CASSEALQSSGSDNEQFF.

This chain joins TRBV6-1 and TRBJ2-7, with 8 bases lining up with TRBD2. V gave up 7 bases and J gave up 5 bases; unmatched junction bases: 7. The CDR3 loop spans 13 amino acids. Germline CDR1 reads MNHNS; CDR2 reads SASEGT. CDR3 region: CASTSGRMNEQYF. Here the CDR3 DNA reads TGTGCCAGCACGAGCGGGAGAATGAACGAGCAGTACTTC.

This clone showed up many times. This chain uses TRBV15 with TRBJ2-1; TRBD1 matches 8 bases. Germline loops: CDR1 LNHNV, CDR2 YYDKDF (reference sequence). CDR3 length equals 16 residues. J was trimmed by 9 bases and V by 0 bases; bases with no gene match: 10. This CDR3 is CATSRDLGTGVSEQFF. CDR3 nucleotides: TGTGCCACCAGCAGAGATCTGGGGACAGGTGTGAGTGAGCAGTTCTTC. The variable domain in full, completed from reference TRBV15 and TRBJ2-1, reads DAMVIQNPRYQVTQFGKPVTLSCSQTLNHNVMYWYQQKSSQAPKLLFHYYDKDFNNEADTPDNFQSRRPNTSFCFLDIRSPGLGDTAMYLCATSRDLGTGVSEQFFGPGTRLTVL.

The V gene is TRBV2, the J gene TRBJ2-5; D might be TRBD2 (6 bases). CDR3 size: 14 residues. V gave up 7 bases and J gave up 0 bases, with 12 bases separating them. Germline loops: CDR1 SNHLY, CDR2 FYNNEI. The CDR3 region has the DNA TGTGCCAGCATAGGCGGAGGGTACCAAGAGACCCAGTACTTC. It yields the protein CASIGGGYQETQYF.

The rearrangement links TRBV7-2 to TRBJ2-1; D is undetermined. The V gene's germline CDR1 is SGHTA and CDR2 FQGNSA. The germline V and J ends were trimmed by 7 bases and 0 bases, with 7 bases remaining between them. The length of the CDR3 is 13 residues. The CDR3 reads CASNFGSYNEQFF. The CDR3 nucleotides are TGTGCCAGCAACTTTGGCTCCTACAATGAGCAGTTCTTC.

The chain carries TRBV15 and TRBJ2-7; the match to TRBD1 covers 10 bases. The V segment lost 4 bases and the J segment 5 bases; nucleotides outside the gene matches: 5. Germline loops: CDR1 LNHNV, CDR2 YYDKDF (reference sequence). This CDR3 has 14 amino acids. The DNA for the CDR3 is TGTGCCACCAGCACCCGACAGGGGGCGAACGAGCAGTACTTC. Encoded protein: CATSTRQGANEQYF.

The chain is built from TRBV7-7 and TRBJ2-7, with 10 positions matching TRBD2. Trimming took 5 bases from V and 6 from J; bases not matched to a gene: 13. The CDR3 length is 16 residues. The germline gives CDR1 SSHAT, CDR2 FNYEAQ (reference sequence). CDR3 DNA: TGTGCCAGCAGCCCAGGGGGAGCGGGAGGGCCCGGCGAGCAGTACTTC. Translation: CASSPGGAGGPGEQYF.

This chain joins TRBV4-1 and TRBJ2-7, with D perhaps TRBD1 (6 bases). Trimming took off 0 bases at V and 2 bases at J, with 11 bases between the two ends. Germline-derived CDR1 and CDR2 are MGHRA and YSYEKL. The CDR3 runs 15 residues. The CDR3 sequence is CASSQDNPGAYEQYF. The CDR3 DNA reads TGCGCCAGCAGCCAAGATAATCCAGGGGCCTACGAGCAGTACTTC.

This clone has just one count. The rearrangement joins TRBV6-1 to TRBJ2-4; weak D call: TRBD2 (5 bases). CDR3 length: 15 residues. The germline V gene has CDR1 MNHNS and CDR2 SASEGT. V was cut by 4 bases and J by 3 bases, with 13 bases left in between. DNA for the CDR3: TGTGCCAGCAGTGGCGACTACTGGGGCAAAAACATTCAGTACTTC. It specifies CASSGDYWGKNIQYF.

CDR3 bases: TGCAGCCCTGGACAGTTCACAGATACGCAGTATTTT. Translated, it gives CSPGQFTDTQYF. The V gene is TRBV29-1, the J gene TRBJ2-3; D perhaps matches TRBD1 (6 bases). The CDR3 loop spans 12 amino acids. Germline loops: CDR1 SQVTM, CDR2 ANQGSEA. The V end lost 8 bases, the J end lost 2 bases, and 11 bases lay between the germline ends.

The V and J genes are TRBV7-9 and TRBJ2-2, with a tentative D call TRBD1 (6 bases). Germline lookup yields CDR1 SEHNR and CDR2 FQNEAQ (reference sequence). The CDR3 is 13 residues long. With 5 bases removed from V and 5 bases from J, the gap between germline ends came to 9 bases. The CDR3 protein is CASSLGQTGELFF. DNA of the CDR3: TGTGCCAGCAGCCTCGGACAGACCGGGGAGCTGTTTTTT.

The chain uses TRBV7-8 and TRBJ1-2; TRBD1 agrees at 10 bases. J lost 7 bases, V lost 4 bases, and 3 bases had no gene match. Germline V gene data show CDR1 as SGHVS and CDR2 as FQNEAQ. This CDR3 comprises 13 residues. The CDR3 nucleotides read TGTGCCAGCAGCTCCGACAGGGGGCTTGGCTACACCTTC. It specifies CASSSDRGLGYTF.

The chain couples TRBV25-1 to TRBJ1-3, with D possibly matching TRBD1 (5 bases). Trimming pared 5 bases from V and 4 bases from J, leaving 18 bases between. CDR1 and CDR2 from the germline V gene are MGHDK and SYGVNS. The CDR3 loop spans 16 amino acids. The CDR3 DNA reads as TGTGCCAGCAGTCCTACCCACCGACAGACAGGAAACACCATATATTTT. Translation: CASSPTHRQTGNTIYF.

The CDR3 DNA reads TGTGCCAGCAGCTTAGGCCGGGACCCGGAGCAGTTCTTC. Protein: CASSLGRDPEQFF. The chain links TRBV7-2 to TRBJ2-1; D might be TRBD1 or TRBD2, each matching 5 bases. Trimming took 1 base from V and 10 from J, leaving 11 bases between them. CDR3 length: 13 amino acids. The germline V gene encodes CDR1 SGHTA and CDR2 FQGNSA.

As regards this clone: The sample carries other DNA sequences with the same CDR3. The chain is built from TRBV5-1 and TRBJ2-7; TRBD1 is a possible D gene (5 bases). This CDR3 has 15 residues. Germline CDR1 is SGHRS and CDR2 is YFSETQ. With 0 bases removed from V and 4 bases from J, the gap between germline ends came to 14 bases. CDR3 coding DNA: TGCGCCAGCAGCTTGGAGGCCCGTGGGGCTTACGAGCAGTACTTC. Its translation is CASSLEARGAYEQYF.

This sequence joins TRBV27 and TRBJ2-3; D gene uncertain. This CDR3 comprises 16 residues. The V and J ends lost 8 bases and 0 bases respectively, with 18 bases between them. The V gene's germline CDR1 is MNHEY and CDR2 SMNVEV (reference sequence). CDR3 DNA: TGTGCCAGCGCATCTCTGCCAGGCACTAGCACAGATACGCAGTATTTT. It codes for CASASLPGTSTDTQYF.

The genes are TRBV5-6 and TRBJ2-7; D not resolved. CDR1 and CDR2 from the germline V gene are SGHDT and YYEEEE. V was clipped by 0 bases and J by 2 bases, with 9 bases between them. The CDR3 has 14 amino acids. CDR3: CASSLAYGAYEQYF. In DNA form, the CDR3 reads TGTGCCAGCAGCTTGGCCTATGGGGCCTACGAGCAGTACTTC.

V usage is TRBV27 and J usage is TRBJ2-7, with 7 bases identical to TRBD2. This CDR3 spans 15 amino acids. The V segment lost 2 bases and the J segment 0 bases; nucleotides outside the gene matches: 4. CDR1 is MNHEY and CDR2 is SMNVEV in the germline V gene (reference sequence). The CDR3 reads CASSLMLAGSYEQYF. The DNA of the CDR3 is TGTGCCAGCAGTTTAATGTTAGCGGGCTCCTACGAGCAGTACTTC.